This passage covers 24 T cell receptor beta chains from one sample sequenced in a study of blood T cell repertoires in COVID-19. The assay was immunoSEQ multiplex PCR, and TCRdb's table has in-frame clones only and misses some. The table includes under 150,000 clones, 75% to 90% detected once. The specimen was PBMCs or T cells enriched from blood (not recorded which). The receptors were gathered from a man aged 45-60 years in a cohort exposed to, infected with or recovered from COVID-19 (not recorded which).

This clone was picked up one time. The V call is TRBV9, the J call TRBJ1-5, with unresolved D. This CDR3 contains 13 residues. The V end was cut by 8 bases, the J end by 6 bases, with 15 bases between. Germline V gives CDR1 SGDLS, CDR2 YYNGEE. For the CDR3, the DNA is TGTGCCAGTTCGCGGCAAGGCGGTCAGCCCCAGCATTTT. As protein: CASSRQGGQPQHF.

This chain links TRBV20-1 with TRBJ1-6, with D possibly matching TRBD1 (5 bases). This CDR3 comprises 13 residues. Germline loops: CDR1 DFQATT, CDR2 SNEGSKA (reference sequence). Trimming cost V 3 bases and J 11 bases, with 14 bases left between them. The CDR3 coding sequence is TGCAGTGCTAGTGCGGGGGGTAGAGCACCCCTCCACTTT. The encoded protein is CSASAGGRAPLHF.

This clone was counted a few times. The chain is built from TRBV25-1 and TRBJ1-2; D call uncertain. Trimming stripped 4 bases from V and 6 bases from J, with 24 bases between. Germline V CDR1 and CDR2: MGHDK, SYGVNS. The CDR3 has 17 amino acids. The CDR3 DNA is TGTGCCAGCAGTGCGTCCAGAGGGCGAGGTCGTCACAATGGCTACACCTTC. Amino acid sequence: CASSASRGRGRHNGYTF.

The table lists this clone with a few counts. The rearrangement joins TRBV5-1 to TRBJ2-1, with 7 nucleotides matching TRBD1. V was clipped by 5 bases and J by 2 bases; unmatched bases: 7. Germline CDR1 and CDR2: SGHRS and YFSETQ. CDR3 length equals 15 residues. This CDR3 is CASSAQGTTYNEQFF. The CDR3 DNA reads TGCGCCAGCAGTGCACAGGGGACCACCTACAATGAGCAGTTCTTC.

This chain joins TRBV10-3 and TRBJ1-1; D is unclear. Trimming shortened V by 6 bases and J by 7 bases, and 21 bases separated the two germline ends. The length of the CDR3 is 15 residues. The V gene's germline CDR1 is ENHRY and CDR2 SYGVKD. The CDR3 is CAISQSPRGLNEAFF. CDR3 DNA: TGTGCCATCAGCCAGAGCCCTAGAGGGCTTAATGAAGCTTTCTTT.

The chain is built from TRBV7-2 and TRBJ1-5; TRBD1 might be the D (6 bases). This CDR3 comprises 14 residues. V shed 3 bases and J shed 5 bases, with 11 bases lying between them. CDR1 and CDR2 (germline): SGHTA, FQGNSA. DNA of the CDR3: TGTGCCAGCAGCTTCAAAGGGGGGGATCAGCCCCAGCATTTT. Amino acid sequence: CASSFKGGDQPQHF.

The genes are TRBV7-2 and TRBJ2-1; no definite D call. The CDR3 runs 11 residues. The germline V and J ends were trimmed by 3 bases and 9 bases, with 6 bases remaining between them. The germline V gene has CDR1 SGHTA and CDR2 FQGNSA. Here the CDR3 reads CASSFYGEQFF. The CDR3 DNA is TGTGCCAGCAGCTTTTACGGTGAGCAGTTCTTC.

V is TRBV5-1 and J is TRBJ2-6, with 8 bases that match TRBD1. CDR1 and CDR2 (germline): SGHRS, YFSETQ. J was trimmed by 0 bases and V by 0 bases; bases with no gene match: 5. CDR3 length: 18 residues. Here the CDR3 reads CASSLAGQAISGANVLTF. DNA for the CDR3: TGCGCCAGCAGCTTGGCGGGACAGGCCATCTCTGGGGCCAACGTCCTGACTTTC.

The J gene is TRBJ1-2, the V gene TRBV7-2, with 8 bases fitting TRBD1. Germline CDR1 reads SGHTA; CDR2 reads FQGNSA. This CDR3 is built from 14 residues. The ends lost 5 bases at V and 4 bases at J; junction bases unmatched: 6. CDR3 nucleotides: TGTGCCAGCAGCCCTGGGACAGGACTCTATGGCTACACCTTC. Translation gives CASSPGTGLYGYTF. Variable domain in full (rest from reference TRBV7-2 and TRBJ1-2): GAGVSQSPSNKVTEKGKDVELRCDPISGHTALYWYRQSLGQGLEFLIYFQGNSAPDKSGLPSDRFSAERTGGSVSTLTIQRTQQEDSAVYLCASSPGTGLYGYTFGSGTRLTVV.

CDR3 nucleotide sequence: TGTGCCAGCAGTGGACCAGACAGCTCCTACTATGGCTACACCTTC. Residues: CASSGPDSSYYGYTF. V usage is TRBV2 and J usage is TRBJ1-2, with a possible D match to TRBD1 (5 bases). Germline CDR1 SNHLY, CDR2 FYNNEI. The V gene lost 4 bases and the J gene lost 3 bases, with 15 bases spanning the gap. The CDR3 is 15 residues long.

In nucleotides, the CDR3 is TGTGCCTGGAGCGCTACCTCTGGAAACACCATATATTTT. Translation: CAWSATSGNTIYF. The chain has TRBV30 and TRBJ1-3; D is unclear. The CDR3 is 13 residues long. V was cut by 3 bases and J by 0 bases, with 6 bases left in between. Germline loops: CDR1 GTSNPN, CDR2 SVGIG (reference sequence).

The chain has TRBV3-1 (or the pseudogene TRBV3-2) and TRBJ2-2; no definite D call. The V end lost 1 base, the J end lost 6 bases, and 3 bases lay between the germline ends. This CDR3 contains 12 residues. Germline V gene data show CDR1 as LGHDT and CDR2 as YNNKEL (reference sequence). CDR3 residues: CASSQASGELFF. The CDR3 DNA reads TGTGCCAGCAGCCAAGCATCCGGGGAGCTGTTTTTT.

V gene TRBV13 combines with J gene TRBJ2-1, with a weak D call TRBD1 (6 bases). The CDR3 is 16 amino acids. V lost 5 bases to trimming and J lost 9 bases, with 23 bases between them. Germline V CDR1 and CDR2: PRHDT, FYEKMQ (reference sequence). CDR3 nucleotides: TGTGCCAGCAGCCTATCGGAGTGGGGGCTCAGGGTTGAGCAGTTCTTC. It codes for CASSLSEWGLRVEQFF.

The J gene is TRBJ2-1, the V gene TRBV4-2; 9 positions agree with TRBD2. Germline V gene data show CDR1 as LGHNA and CDR2 as YNFKEQ. The junction had 7 bases not matched to a gene; V was cut back by 0 bases and J by 7 bases. CDR3 length: 16 residues. CDR3 coding DNA: TGTGCCAGCAGCCAAGATCCCCTAGCGGGATGGAATGAGCAGTTCTTC. Protein sequence: CASSQDPLAGWNEQFF.

The chain employs TRBV6-5 and TRBJ2-7; the match to TRBD1 covers 7 bases. The V gene end was trimmed by 9 bases and the J gene end by 5 bases; junction bases not matched to a gene: 13. The CDR3 spans 14 residues. CDR1 and CDR2 (germline): MNHEY, SVGAGI. DNA for the CDR3: TGTGCCAGTCGCCCAACAGGGGATCTCAACGAGCAGTACTTC. This codes for CASRPTGDLNEQYF.

This clone was recorded only once. The chain joins TRBV28 to TRBJ1-5, with 8 bases lining up with TRBD1. The trim removed 5 bases at V and 7 bases at J, leaving 10 bases unmatched. Germline CDR1 and CDR2: MDHEN and SYDVKM. This CDR3 comprises 15 residues. The CDR3 DNA follows: TGTGCCAGCAGTGCTTTGGACAGGGATTGGCAGCCCCAGCATTTT. Its translation: CASSALDRDWQPQHF.

The gene calls are TRBV18 and TRBJ2-2, with TRBD2 matching over 11 bases. There are 17 residues in the CDR3. CDR1 is KGHSH, CDR2 LQKENI, per germline. V shed 2 bases, J shed 4 bases, and the junction held 6 bases outside the gene matches. The CDR3 DNA sequence: TGTGCCAGCTCACCAATGATCCTAGCGGGGGGCACCGGGGAGCTGTTTTTT. Amino acids: CASSPMILAGGTGELFF.

The CDR3 sequence: CASSLVGRLTEAFF. DNA of the CDR3: TGTGCCAGCAGCTTAGTAGGGAGGCTCACTGAAGCTTTCTTT. The chain combines TRBV7-9 with TRBJ1-1; no firm D call. Between the trimmed V and J ends, which lost 1 base and 4 bases, there was a span of 10 bases. The germline V gene encodes CDR1 SEHNR and CDR2 FQNEAQ (reference sequence). This CDR3 is built from 14 residues.

The V and J genes are TRBV3-1 (or the pseudogene TRBV3-2) and TRBJ2-2, with D perhaps matching TRBD1 (6 bases). Germline CDR1 and CDR2: LGHDT and YNNKEL (reference sequence). This CDR3 is 13 amino acids long. Between the trimmed V and J ends, which lost 2 bases and 5 bases, there was a span of 6 bases. The CDR3: CASSQTGTGELFF. CDR3 nucleotides: TGTGCCAGCAGCCAAACAGGGACCGGGGAGCTGTTTTTT.

The rearrangement uses TRBV7-2 and TRBJ1-1; the D gene is possibly TRBD1 (6 bases). Per the germline V gene, CDR1 is SGHTA and CDR2 is FQGNSA. The V gene lost 5 bases and the J gene lost 4 bases, with 14 bases spanning the gap. The CDR3 covers 14 residues. The CDR3 DNA sequence: TGTGCCAGCAGCGACCAGGGGATGCGCACTGAAGCTTTCTTT. Protein: CASSDQGMRTEAFF.

The chain links TRBV9 to TRBJ2-7; TRBD1 aligns across 7 bases. Germline V lookup: CDR1 SGDLS, CDR2 YYNGEE. CDR3 length: 16 residues. Trimming took 4 bases from V and 5 from J; bases not matched to a gene: 15. The CDR3 bases are TGTGCCAGCAGCAAACAGGGGAGCCCGCGGGCAAACGAGCAGTACTTC. It is translated as CASSKQGSPRANEQYF.

This chain connects TRBV7-2 to TRBJ2-7, with 8 nucleotides matching TRBD1. V trimming: 1 base; J trimming: 4 bases; junction bases outside the gene matches: 3. This CDR3 is built from 14 residues. CDR1 SGHTA and CDR2 FQGNSA come from the germline V gene. The CDR3 region is CASSLGDRTYEQYF. The CDR3 DNA sequence: TGTGCCAGCAGCTTAGGGGACAGGACGTACGAGCAGTACTTC.

The chain combines TRBV27 with TRBJ1-5; D might be TRBD1 (5 bases). Trimming pared 3 bases from V and 6 bases from J, leaving 12 bases between. Germline loops: CDR1 MNHEY, CDR2 SMNVEV (reference sequence). The CDR3 runs to 14 residues. The CDR3 sequence: CASSFNGRGQPQHF. The CDR3 DNA is TGTGCCAGCAGTTTTAATGGAAGGGGTCAGCCCCAGCATTTT.

The gene calls are TRBV7-2 and TRBJ1-5, with D tentatively TRBD1 (6 bases). The germline gives CDR1 SGHTA, CDR2 FQGNSA. Trimming took 5 bases from V and 0 from J, leaving 17 bases between them. This CDR3 contains 17 residues. The CDR3 coding sequence is TGTGCCAGCAGCCGCCTAGGGGGGGCATTTAGCAATCAGCCCCAGCATTTT. Its protein product is CASSRLGGAFSNQPQHF.